This entry features one TCR beta chain sequence. Antigen specificity is unknown. This specimen comes from a study of CD8+ T cells in alopecia areata. Study information: Treatment of the treated patients consisted of oral tofacitinib, 5 to 10 mg twice daily. Study-wide results and caveats: In scalp samples, resident alphabeta T cells of normal skin are also sequenced. Researchers reported that TCR sharing among patients proved less clear than in mice, possibly HLA-linked.

Peripheral blood and lesional scalp punch biopsies were taken from alopecia areata patients. This CDR3 contains 15 residues. The V gene's germline CDR1 is LNHNV and CDR2 YYDKDF (reference sequence). The junction had 6 bases not matched to a gene; V was cut back by 0 bases and J by 10 bases. Extracted from the samples, RNA was reverse transcribed into cDNA to serve as the sequencing template. Assay used: immunoSEQ multiplex PCR; TCRdb lists only in-frame clones, some missing. The sample lists 180,000 or so clones; around 64% were seen once. This TCR was recovered from a human donor with alopecia areata. The source was CD8+ T cells sorted from blood, collected at week 0. The rearrangement joins TRBV15 to TRBJ1-6; 7 bases align to TRBD1. This CDR3 reads CATSRDRAGGSPLHF. The CDR3 DNA sequence: TGTGCCACCAGCAGAGATCGGGCAGGGGGATCACCCCTCCACTTT.